These T cell receptor beta chains were read from a single sample in a study of T cells after posttransplantation cyclophosphamide. The method was immunoSEQ multiplex PCR; TCRdb's version includes in-frame clones alone and lacks a portion of them. The sample consists of about 19,000 clones, around 90% of them appearing once. The sample consisted of PBMCs, taken after allogeneic stem cell transplant with posttransplant cyclophosphamide. All receptors derive from a female patient between 40 and 50 years old who received an allogeneic stem cell transplant from a related donor, was CMV-positive, and had no GVHD. Part of the T cells may come from the graft donor. Both conserved end residues are part of each CDR3. The D gene is left open where the match is weak. Where a row states a size, it is once, few, many or the class of an expanded clone; other rows omit it.

size: few; D: -; J: TRBJ1-2; V: TRBV10-3; DNA: TGTGCCATCAGTGAGGCCCGTGAGTCCATTGGCTACACCTTC; CDR3: CAISEARESIGYTF
size: few; D: TRBD1; J: TRBJ1-1; V: TRBV6-5; DNA: TGTGCCAGCAAGGACAGGTCCCTGGGGGGAGCTTTCTTT; CDR3: CASKDRSLGGAFF
size: -; D: -; J: TRBJ2-2; V: TRBV10-3; DNA: TGTGCCATCAGGGGAGACTCGAGCACCGGGGAGCTGTTTTTT; CDR3: CAIRGDSSTGELFF
size: once; D: -; J: TRBJ1-2; V: TRBV29-1; DNA: TGCAGCGTAGCAGGGGTTCAGAACTATGGCTACACCTTC; CDR3: CSVAGVQNYGYTF
size: -; D: -; J: TRBJ1-3; V: TRBV6-5; DNA: TGTGCCAGCAGTACCAGATTCTCTGGAAACACCATATATTTT; CDR3: CASSTRFSGNTIYF
size: -; D: -; J: TRBJ2-7; V: TRBV30; DNA: TGTGCCTGGAGTCCCGGGCTAGCTCGCGAGCAGTACTTC; CDR3: CAWSPGLAREQYF
size: -; D: TRBD2; J: TRBJ2-1; V: TRBV7-3; DNA: TGTGCCAGCGCACTTTGGGCTAGCGGGAGCAATGAGCAGTTCTTC; CDR3: CASALWASGSNEQFF
size: -; D: TRBD1; J: TRBJ1-1; V: TRBV6-5; DNA: TGTGCCAGCAGTTACAGGGACAGACCGAACACTGAAGCTTTCTTT; CDR3: CASSYRDRPNTEAFF
size: few; D: -; J: TRBJ2-5; V: TRBV28; DNA: TGTGCCAGCAGTTTACCGACAGGCGGTCTTGGGGAGACCCAGTACTTC; CDR3: CASSLPTGGLGETQYF
size: -; D: TRBD1; J: TRBJ1-5; V: TRBV4-1; DNA: TGCGCCAGCAGCCTCGACAGGGCCGGCGGGAGCAATCAGCCCCAGCATTTT; CDR3: CASSLDRAGGSNQPQHF
size: -; D: TRBD2; J: TRBJ2-7; V: TRBV5-8; DNA: TGTGCCAGCAGCTTGGGGACTAGACTTCCCATAAGTTACGAGCAGTACTTC; CDR3: CASSLGTRLPISYEQYF
size: -; D: TRBD2; J: TRBJ2-2; V: TRBV7-3; DNA: TGTGCCAGCAGCCCGGGGATTAGCGGGAAAGGCGGGGAGCTGTTTTTT; CDR3: CASSPGISGKGGELFF
size: once; D: TRBD1; J: TRBJ2-3; V: TRBV6-4; DNA: TGTGCCAGCAGTGTCGGACAGGGGGCAGGGGATACGCAGTATTTT; CDR3: CASSVGQGAGDTQYF
size: -; D: TRBD1; J: TRBJ2-2; V: TRBV6-6; DNA: TGTGCCAGCAGTTTGGGACAGGGGACCCCCGGGGAGCTGTTTTTT; CDR3: CASSLGQGTPGELFF
size: once; D: -; J: TRBJ1-5; V: TRBV9; DNA: TGTGCCAGCAGCGCGGGATCGGGGTATCAGCCCCAGCATTTT; CDR3: CASSAGSGYQPQHF
size: -; D: -; J: TRBJ2-6; V: TRBV30; DNA: TGTGCCTGGAGTGTACTAGGGAACTCTGGGGCCAACGTCCTGACTTTC; CDR3: CAWSVLGNSGANVLTF